Given below is one T cell receptor beta chain in context. The data were taken from a study of T cell changes during pregnancy in multiple sclerosis. This CDR3 region has 16 residues. The germline V gene has CDR1 SGHTA and CDR2 FQGNSA. With 3 bases clipped from V and 6 bases from J, the junction kept 6 bases outside the gene matches. Produced via immunoSEQ multiplex PCR; TCRdb's table is partial and in-frame only. The sample has over 55,000 clones, roughly 93% seen once; the top ten hold roughly 1.8%. The chain has TRBV7-2 and TRBJ2-1; 12 positions match TRBD2. The TCR sequence derives from a female donor with multiple sclerosis, enrolled in a pregnancy study. Sequencing used peripheral blood, obtained after pregnancy. The CDR3 nucleotides are TGTGCCAGCAGCTTTACTAGCGGGAGGCCTTTCAATGAGCAGTTCTTC. The encoded protein is CASSFTSGRPFNEQFF.